The 7 T cell receptor beta chains below all came from one sample that was sequenced in a study of control samples from healthy donors and cancer patients. Here immunoSEQ multiplex PCR was the method, and the copy in TCRdb shows in-frame clones only, minus some. The table lists about 130,000 clones, roughly 84% of them singletons. The sequenced material came from blood. These receptors all come from a man in his fifties in good health.

J is TRBJ2-4 and V is TRBV7-3; TRBD2 is a possible D gene (6 bases). Between the trimmed V and J ends, which lost 5 bases and 6 bases, there was a span of 14 bases. The CDR3 has 14 residues. CDR1 is SGHTA, CDR2 FQGTGA, per germline. The CDR3: CASSPGTRGNIQYF. Here the CDR3 DNA reads TGTGCCAGCAGCCCCGGGACTCGGGGAAACATTCAGTACTTC.

This clone showed up just once. The chain is built from TRBV18 and TRBJ2-5; TRBD2 aligns across 8 bases. Germline V gene data show CDR1 as KGHSH and CDR2 as LQKENI. With 8 bases clipped from V and 5 bases from J, the junction kept 13 bases outside the gene matches. This CDR3 is 15 amino acids long. Written as DNA, the CDR3 is TGTGCCAGCCACCCCGGGGGGGGCATCTATGAGACCCAGTACTTC. This codes for CASHPGGGIYETQYF.

The V and J genes are TRBV19 and TRBJ2-5; no definite D call. Germline loops: CDR1 LNHDA, CDR2 SQIVND (reference sequence). CDR3 length: 13 amino acids. Trimming shortened V by 1 base and J by 4 bases, and 7 bases separated the two germline ends. CDR3 sequence reads: CASSIVSRETQYF. The DNA for the CDR3 is TGTGCCAGTAGTATAGTAAGCAGAGAGACCCAGTACTTC.

This sequence joins TRBV10-3 and TRBJ2-5; TRBD1 matches 7 bases. With 6 bases clipped from V and 3 bases from J, the junction kept 1 base outside the gene matches. Germline V gene data show CDR1 as ENHRY and CDR2 as SYGVKD. The CDR3 contains 12 residues. The CDR3 coding sequence is TGTGCCATCAGAGACAGGGAAGAGACCCAGTACTTC. Its protein is CAIRDREETQYF.

This chain joins TRBV10-3 and TRBJ2-5; the match to TRBD2 covers 8 bases. V was pared by 0 bases and J by 4 bases, with 4 bases of the junction left unmatched. In germline, CDR1 is ENHRY, CDR2 SYGVKD. This CDR3 is built from 15 residues. CDR3 DNA: TGTGCCATCAGTGAGTCGAGAACTAGCGGAGAGACCCAGTACTTC. Translated, it gives CAISESRTSGETQYF.

The rearrangement links TRBV5-6 to TRBJ2-7, with D maybe TRBD2 (5 bases). V dropped 0 bases and J dropped 6 bases, with 10 bases sitting between them. The CDR3 covers 13 residues. The germline gives CDR1 SGHDT, CDR2 YYEEEE. CDR3 region: CASSLGLRGEQYF. CDR3 sequence (DNA): TGTGCCAGCAGCTTGGGACTTCGGGGCGAGCAGTACTTC.

This clone was counted between two and nine times. The chain is built from TRBV30 and TRBJ1-5, with no clear D. Germline V CDR1 and CDR2: GTSNPN, SVGIG (reference sequence). V lost 2 bases and J 0 bases, leaving 5 bases between the germline ends. This CDR3 spans 13 amino acids. As DNA, the CDR3 is TGTGCCTGGAGTATGAGTAGCAATCAGCCCCAGCATTTT. Its protein product is CAWSMSSNQPQHF.